The 23 T cell receptor beta chains in this list originate from one sample, sequenced in a study of blood T cell repertoires in COVID-19. Produced via immunoSEQ multiplex PCR; TCRdb's table is partial and in-frame only. The profile shows 200,000 or so clones, roughly 80% of them singletons. Input material: peripheral blood. The receptors here all came from a woman aged 30 to 39 with acute or convalescent COVID-19.

The V and J genes are TRBV6-4 and TRBJ2-7; 8 positions agree with TRBD1. Germline V gene data show CDR1 as MRHNA and CDR2 as SNTAGT. The CDR3 loop spans 13 amino acids. J was trimmed by 1 base and V by 7 bases; bases with no gene match: 3. The CDR3 DNA reads TGTGCCAGCAAGAGACAGGGGTCCTACGAGCAGTACTTC. Translating gives CASKRQGSYEQYF.

V and J are TRBV5-1 and TRBJ2-2, with 8 bases aligning to TRBD1. The V gene's germline CDR1 is SGHRS and CDR2 YFSETQ. There are 16 residues in the CDR3. Losses at the gene ends were 0 bases for V and 4 bases for J; bases not matched to a gene: 5. The CDR3 spells CASSLAGTGFTGELFF. The CDR3 DNA reads TGCGCCAGCAGCTTGGCCGGGACAGGTTTCACCGGGGAGCTGTTTTTT.

The chain carries TRBV19 and TRBJ2-7; a weak D match, TRBD1 (6 bases). In germline, CDR1 is LNHDA, CDR2 SQIVND (reference sequence). The CDR3 runs to 13 residues. The germline V and J ends were trimmed by 4 bases and 1 base, with 8 bases remaining between them. In DNA, the CDR3 is TGTGCCAGTAGTAGGACAGTATCCTACGAGCAGTACTTC. It is translated as CASSRTVSYEQYF.

This rearrangement joins TRBV29-1 to TRBJ1-2; D possibly corresponds to TRBD1 (6 bases). CDR1 is SQVTM and CDR2 is ANQGSEA in the germline V gene. The CDR3 loop spans 12 amino acids. Trimming removed 5 bases from V and 6 bases from J, with 13 bases in between. This chain's CDR3 is CSVFPRTDGYTF. The DNA for the CDR3 is TGCAGCGTTTTCCCCCGGACAGATGGCTACACCTTC. Supplemented by reference TRBV29-1 and TRBJ1-2, the full variable domain reads SAVISQKPSRDICQRGTSLTIQCQVDSQVTMMFWYRQQPGQSLTLIATANQGSEATYESGFVIDKFPISRPNLTFSTLTVSNMSPEDSSIYLCSVFPRTDGYTFGSGTRLTVV.

This chain connects TRBV21-1 to TRBJ2-1; the table's TRBD2 call for D was not verified on the DNA. TRBV21-1 is annotated as a pseudogene. The CDR3 length is 15 residues. The CDR3 DNA follows: TGTGCCAGCAGCGCCAAGGTCGGGACTAGACATGAGCAGTTCTTC. Translating it yields CASSAKVGTRHEQFF.

This clone was seen only a few times. The rearrangement links TRBV28 to TRBJ1-4; tentative D call: TRBD1 (6 bases). Trimming shortened V by 4 bases and J by 8 bases, and 17 bases separated the two germline ends. From germline, CDR1 is MDHEN and CDR2 SYDVKM. This CDR3 is built from 15 residues. CDR3 sequence: CASSSLTGLGEKLFF. The DNA of the CDR3 is TGTGCCAGCAGTTCACTCACAGGGTTAGGCGAAAAACTGTTTTTT.

This chain links TRBV5-4 with TRBJ2-5; 8 bases align to TRBD2. CDR1 is SGHNT, CDR2 YYREEE, per germline (reference sequence). V dropped 4 bases and J dropped 5; count of bases not matched to a gene: 10. There are 15 residues in the CDR3. CDR3 DNA sequence: TGTGCCAGCAGCGGGGGACTAGGAAGTAGTGAGACCCAGTACTTC. As protein: CASSGGLGSSETQYF.

This chain joins TRBV9 and TRBJ2-2; D not certain. The germline gives CDR1 SGDLS, CDR2 YYNGEE. The ends were cut back, 1 base at V and 6 bases at J, with 13 bases in the middle. The CDR3 runs 15 residues. CDR3 protein: CASSVSSGLAGELFF. DNA of the CDR3: TGTGCCAGCAGCGTAAGTTCGGGTTTGGCCGGGGAGCTGTTTTTT.

The chain is built from TRBV28 and TRBJ1-1, with D unresolved. This CDR3 contains 10 residues. V was pared by 10 bases and J by 3 bases, with 6 bases between. CDR1 and CDR2 from the germline V gene are MDHEN and SYDVKM. The CDR3 loop is CATTDTEAFF. The DNA for the CDR3 is TGTGCCACCACGGACACTGAAGCTTTCTTT.

This chain links TRBV7-2 with TRBJ1-4; 7 bases line up with TRBD1. Germline CDR1 is SGHTA and CDR2 is FQGNSA. This CDR3 is 18 amino acids long. The V and J ends lost 5 bases and 4 bases, in that order; junction bases with no gene match: 16. The CDR3 region has the DNA TGTGCCAGCAGCGGGAAACCGGGACAGCCTTTATATAATGAAAAACTGTTTTTT. It specifies CASSGKPGQPLYNEKLFF.

The gene calls are TRBV7-2 and TRBJ1-1; 8 positions match TRBD1. The CDR3 runs 16 residues. V lost 6 bases, J lost 0 bases, and 9 bases stayed unmatched. Germline loops: CDR1 SGHTA, CDR2 FQGNSA. CDR3 bases: TGTGCCAGCAGACTTACAGGGGGAAACATGAACACTGAAGCTTTCTTT. Translation: CASRLTGGNMNTEAFF.

V gene TRBV6-1 combines with J gene TRBJ2-2; weak D call: TRBD1 (5 bases). The CDR3 runs to 14 residues. Germline V lookup: CDR1 MNHNS, CDR2 SASEGT. Trimming left V 4 bases short and J 5 bases short, with 11 bases between. CDR3 residues: CASSATRDTGELFF. The CDR3 coding sequence is TGTGCCAGCAGTGCTACCAGGGATACCGGGGAGCTGTTTTTT.

The rearrangement joins TRBV19 to TRBJ1-2; 9 bases align to TRBD1. The CDR3 consists of 15 residues. Germline loops: CDR1 LNHDA, CDR2 SQIVND (reference sequence). V was clipped by 7 bases and J by 5 bases; unmatched bases: 11. CDR3 nucleotide sequence: TGTGCCAGTACCATTTACAGGGGGCCCATGTATGGCTACACCTTC. This sequence encodes CASTIYRGPMYGYTF.

This chain joins TRBV4-2 and TRBJ1-6, with TRBD1 as a possible D gene (6 bases). V was trimmed by 0 bases and J by 4 bases, leaving 16 bases between them. From germline, CDR1 is LGHNA and CDR2 YNFKEQ. This CDR3 region has 18 residues. CDR3 sequence (DNA): TGTGCCAGCAGCCAAGATACCCGGGGGGCTAGATATAATTCACCCCTCCACTTT. Its protein is CASSQDTRGARYNSPLHF.

This chain links TRBV9 with TRBJ1-2, with 7 bases matching TRBD1. V shed 4 bases and J 7 bases; nucleotides not matched to a gene: 13. The germline V gene has CDR1 SGDLS and CDR2 YYNGEE. The CDR3 contains 15 residues. CDR3 sequence (DNA): TGTGCCAGCAGCCAGGAGGGGGACAGAAGACGTGGCTACACCTTC. Translated: CASSQEGDRRRGYTF.

This clone has just a few counts. V is TRBV6-6 and J is TRBJ1-1; no clear D. V was cut by 3 bases and J by 13 bases, with 15 bases left in between. This CDR3 has 12 amino acids. Germline V gives CDR1 MNHNY, CDR2 SVGAGI (reference sequence). The CDR3 DNA reads as TGTGCCAGCAGTTATGGACCCGCCGGGGTTTTCTTT. As protein: CASSYGPAGVFF.

This clone appeared a few times. The genes are TRBV11-2 and TRBJ2-7; TRBD2 might be the D (5 bases). V was shortened by 5 bases and J by 3 bases, with 8 bases between the two germline ends. This CDR3 has 12 residues. Looked up from germline, CDR1 is SGHAT and CDR2 is FQNNGV. The CDR3 sequence: CASSASGYEQYF. The CDR3 coding sequence is TGTGCCAGCAGCGCCAGCGGCTACGAGCAGTACTTC.

CDR3 region: CASSEHEQAEAFF. CDR3 coding DNA: TGTGCCAGCAGTGAGCATGAACAGGCTGAAGCTTTCTTT. The rearrangement uses TRBV6-4 and TRBJ1-1, with D maybe TRBD1 (5 bases). V lost 3 bases and J 6 bases, leaving 11 bases between the germline ends. Germline loops: CDR1 MRHNA, CDR2 SNTAGT. The CDR3 covers 13 residues.

The DNA of the CDR3 is TGTGCCAGCAGCTTAGGAACCGCAGGGTCGAATTGGGGCTACACCTTC. This translates into CASSLGTAGSNWGYTF. V and J are TRBV11-2 and TRBJ1-2, with D possibly matching TRBD1 (5 bases). The germline gives CDR1 SGHAT, CDR2 FQNNGV. V was cut by 1 base and J by 8 bases, with 20 bases left in between. The CDR3 length is 16 residues.

The chain joins TRBV28 to TRBJ2-1; 9 nucleotides agree with TRBD2. Germline V gives CDR1 MDHEN, CDR2 SYDVKM. Unmatched junction bases numbered 8, after V lost 6 bases and J lost 2 bases. CDR3 length: 16 amino acids. The CDR3 loop is CASRNSGRGTYNEQFF. CDR3 nucleotides: TGTGCCAGCAGAAATAGCGGGAGAGGCACCTACAATGAGCAGTTCTTC.

This clone has just one count. The CDR3: CASSRSDRNLGSPLHF. CDR3 in DNA: TGTGCCAGCTCACGTTCTGACAGGAACTTAGGTTCACCCCTCCACTTT. The V call is TRBV18, the J call TRBJ1-6, with a possible D match to TRBD1 (6 bases). Germline V gene data show CDR1 as KGHSH and CDR2 as LQKENI. This CDR3 contains 16 residues. Trimming cost V 4 bases and J 9 bases, with 19 bases left between them.

This clone was observed a few times. The V gene is TRBV11-3, the J gene TRBJ2-2, with TRBD1 identical over 7 bases. With V trimmed by 5 bases and J by 4 bases, 7 bases remained unmatched. CDR1 SGHNT and CDR2 YENEEA come from the germline V gene. The CDR3 contains 15 residues. The CDR3 nucleotides are TGTGCCAGCAGCAAAACAGGGGCGGGCACCGGGGAGCTGTTTTTT. It is translated as CASSKTGAGTGELFF.

DNA of the CDR3: TGTGCCAGTAGTATAGGGCAGGGGTTCTACAATGAGCAGTTCTTC. Translated: CASSIGQGFYNEQFF. J is TRBJ2-1 and V is TRBV19, with a tentative D call TRBD1 (6 bases). The ends were cut back, 1 base at V and 3 bases at J, with 10 bases in the middle. This CDR3 spans 15 amino acids. CDR1 and CDR2 (germline): LNHDA, SQIVND (reference sequence).